This TCR beta chain was found in a study of cytomegalovirus exposure and HLA in healthy donors listed by TCRdb under 2017. Turning to the overall study: In an earlier analysis of fewer than 750 of the donors, 250 to 300 Gb of sequence data and some 120 million unique TCR beta sequences from some 170 million T cells were reported. Around 320 gigabases of sequencing data and approximately 80 million unique TCR sequences were included in an early release covering 550 to 800 HLA-typed donors. The genetic ancestry cluster associated with self-reported Caucasian donors included approximately 85% of the 398 genotyped donors. The aim of the study was to test whether cataloging public T cell receptors could identify signatures of past pathogen exposure. Using immunosequencing, the study profiled T cell repertoires from 666 subjects and related those repertoires to cytomegalovirus serostatus. In addition to the first cohort of approximately 650 subjects, a separate validation cohort of 120 different subjects was used. To predict cytomegalovirus infection status, the study brought together high-throughput TCR immunosequencing, statistical association of individual TCRs with disease status, and machine learning. To study patterns of TCR occurrence, a later analysis re-analyzed previously published TCR beta repertoires from 666 donors and added high-resolution HLA genotyping. Rather than using new phenotypic data, the later analysis identified candidate immune exposures from TCR beta sequences and from how often those sequences occurred across donors. In an earlier analysis of a few hundred of the donors, high-throughput TCR beta sequencing was used to judge whether each TCR beta V gene segment behaved as functional or pseudogenic. Alongside the repertoire data, information on donor age, sex, ethnicity and CMV serostatus was compiled. A later genetic analysis took genome-wide SNP genotypes for about three fifths of the 666 donors and used that subset as a discovery cohort. All discovery cohort repertoires had been generated using a single sequencing platform. Class I and class II HLA loci were covered by the typing at four-digit resolution. The number of typed donors differed by locus: roughly 629-640 for A, B, C, DRB1 and DQB1; 522 for DQA1; 606 for DPA1; and approximately 450 for DPB1. About five DR-DQ haplotypes were handled as single units for association and clustering, since linkage in the cohort was strong. Among over 350 genotyped donors of the cohort, an average of 235,054 unique TCR beta nucleotide sequences were sequenced per donor, roughly 18% of them non-productive. General findings and caveats noted by the study authors: A cluster of highly shared sequence variants was judged likely to represent a technical artifact of the sequencing pipeline. For the cohort, immune exposure information was limited to CMV serostatus. Most CMV-associated TCR beta chains appeared to be HLA-restricted in a later analysis, and the HLA associations seemed to be driven largely by CMV exposure. Roughly uniform sequencing depth across donors was assumed in presence/absence analyses, although this assumption may not hold. Correlated functional status among segregating V segments might reflect linkage disequilibrium, but an unknown experimental factor could not be ruled out. Three of the identified cytomegalovirus-associated TCR beta chains were confirmed in vitro to be specific for cytomegalovirus antigens. The authors suggested that the approach could potentially be generalized to other disease states and immunological phenotypes. The study gave a list of about 160 TCR beta chains associated with cytomegalovirus. In a later genetic analysis, a missense DCLRE1C variant was associated with V-gene and J-gene trimming of TCR beta chains, and the association was replicated in an independent cohort. Because HLA typing was unavailable for some donors at each locus, only the typed subset was used in association tests. Across donors, most TCR sequences were observed very rarely, whereas some public TCRs were present in many individuals. Specific HLA alleles were associated with roughly 16,000 TCR beta sequences at a false discovery rate of 0.05 in a later analysis. In a later analysis, TCR association rates were found to vary across HLA loci, with the most associated TCRs seen for DRB1 alleles and the fewest for HLA-C alleles. When HLA alleles, especially DR and DQ, strongly co-occurred, TCR associations were difficult to assign to individual alleles. The cohort was sequenced for TCR beta chains only, and without alpha or paired-chain data the features that could be detected were limited. Cytomegalovirus status was reported to be diagnosed by the classifier with high specificity and sensitivity in both the original and validation cohorts. Compared with equally common non-associated chains, HLA-associated TCR beta chains in a later analysis were more clonally expanded and had lower generation probabilities. A further reported finding was that TCR beta sequences accurately predicted the HLA-A and HLA-B alleles for most subjects in the first cohort. According to a later analysis, parvovirus B19, influenza, CMV and Epstein-Barr virus appeared linked to several top co-occurrence clusters. Broadly in line with IMGT annotations, most TCR beta V segments showed up in productive rearrangements about 87% or about 30% of the time in an earlier analysis of some 590 of the donors. Some 16 rarely observed V segments, including chromosome 9 orphons, were excluded from the earlier analysis of approximately 500 of the donors because counts were too low. In a later genetic analysis, fewer N-insertions in productive TCRs were reported among donors in an Asian-associated ancestry cluster than the approximately 670-donor mean. Some IMGT-functional V segments, including TRBV6-2 and TRBV6-3, could not be distinguished by the 87-base-pair reads and were therefore excluded.

Preparation of the library involved the immunoSEQ multiplex PCR assay. A mixture of 60 forward primers for TCR Vbeta segments and 13 reverse primers for TCR Jbeta segments was used in the multiplex PCR. The CDR3 region of rearranged TCR beta genes was amplified from genomic DNA with a multiplex PCR assay. On the Illumina HiSeq System, the amplified TCR beta libraries were sequenced as 87-base-pair reads. The study's processing was this. A later analysis counted about 80 million unique TCR beta chains across the 650 to 800 repertoires, and 10 million to 11 million of these chains were shared by at least two donors. Raw reads were error-corrected and collapsed into unique sequences with a nearest-neighbor algorithm that merged closely related sequences to remove PCR and sequencing errors. To assign V, D and J gene segments, CDR3 sequences were aligned to IMGT reference sequences. For a sequence to be retained, a match of at least six nucleotides was required to both a V gene segment and a J gene segment. A rearrangement counted as productive if the CDR3 had no stop codons and remained in frame with V and J, and every other rearrangement counted as non-productive. Following IMGT convention, CDR3 was defined as the stretch from the second conserved V-encoded cysteine to the conserved J-encoded phenylalanine. The earlier analysis of about 560 of the donors excluded any sequence lacking an unambiguous match to a single V gene segment. An earlier analysis of 587 of the donors classified V segments as functional when productive rearrangements were above 56.7% and as segregating when the standard deviation between donors was above 5%. A statistical classification framework was built for diagnosing cytomegalovirus status from the catalog of TCR beta chain sequences. A later analysis assigned V and J genes by comparing TCR nucleotide sequences with IMGT/GENE-DB human TR gene sequences. The TCRdist pipeline was used in a later analysis to assign CDR3 sequences and most-parsimonious VDJ recombination scenarios. A later analysis defined each TCR beta chain by its CDR3 amino acid sequence plus V-gene family, and excluded reads lacking a unique V-gene family. To address suspected cross-contamination and a sequencing artifact, a later analysis removed roughly 580 highly shared, low-generation-probability nucleotide sequences. In a later analysis, a clonal expansion index for each public chain was calculated from normalized within-repertoire ranks of inferred template counts. In a later analysis, generation probabilities were computed with a VDJ recombination model fitted to out-of-frame rearrangements, and the resulting probabilities were checked against IGoR. Hypergeometric tests were used in a later analysis to score TCR-TCR, TCR-HLA and TCR-CMV co-occurrence, with a repertoire-size bias correction applied to the TCR pairs. A later analysis estimated false discovery rates by permuting HLA or CMV assignments 20 times. In a later analysis, co-occurring TCRs were grouped using DBSCAN, with TCRdist sequence similarity added in when clustering inside HLA-allele-positive subsets. For co-occurrence clustering, repertoires with fewer than 30,000 or more than 120,000 public chains were excluded, along with roughly 5 repertoires with anomalous nucleotide sharing. Not all clones reach the TCRdb copy of this immuneACCESS table, which keeps in-frame sequences only. Checked studies attribute under half of the gap to unresolved V genes and leave the rest unexplained. The V and J calls and clone size are taken from that table; D and trimming were inferred from the DNA. This sample is represented by roughly 240,000 clones; around four fifths of them were singletons. Roughly 0.45% of the sample is taken by the ten largest.

The cohort comprised fewer than 700 healthy bone marrow donors. Cohort members were all nominally healthy when sampled, although unrecorded immune exposures were likely present. The donor tested CMV seronegative, placing the donor among the 352 seronegative members of the cohort. A peripheral blood sample was provided by each donor, and peripheral blood mononuclear cells were used for TCR beta sequencing. The Qiagen DNeasy Blood Extraction Kit was used to extract genomic DNA from the blood cell samples. From cysteine to phenylalanine, the CDR3 is 14 amino acids long. Only the CDR3 DNA stays, 42 bases, in frame from base 1. The germline V gene (reference sequence) supplies CDR1 LNHNV and CDR2 YYDKDF. V was cut back by 1 base and J by 10 bases, leaving a gap of 15 bases between them. This clone occurred once. What antigen it recognizes has not been identified. Per-base quality was not reported, and no clone a single base away is much larger than it.

The chain is made from TRBV15 and TRBJ2-3; a weak D assignment points to TRBD2 (5 bases agree). The receptor's source is a boy younger than 18 in good health and CMV-seronegative. Sequenced input: PBMCs. The DNA sequence follows: TGTGCCACCAGCAGAGGACTGGCCGAGGGTTCGCAGTATTTT. This yields the protein CATSRGLAEGSQYF.